This TCR beta chain was documented in a study of cytomegalovirus exposure and HLA in healthy donors. Study-wide findings and caveats: Approximately 18,000 TCR beta sequences were associated with HLA alleles at 0.05 false discovery rate in a later analysis.

Amplification used 60 Vbeta primers and 13 Jbeta primers. Assay used: immunoSEQ multiplex PCR; TCRdb lists only in-frame clones, some missing. The sample's table shows about 190,000 clones. As to this clone: The antigen is unknown.

The germline CDR1 and CDR2 sequences are GTSNPN and SVGIG (reference sequence). This CDR3 contains 15 residues. After removal of 3 bases from V and 9 bases from J, the junction contained 9 bases not matched to a gene. The gene calls are TRBV30 and TRBJ1-6; TRBD1 matches 9 bases. The specimen sequenced was PBMCs. This receptor was identified in a woman under 40 in good health and CMV-seropositive. CDR3 DNA: TGTGCCTGGAGGGGAACCGGGACAGGGCCTTCACCCCTCCACTTT. This translates into CAWRGTGTGPSPLHF.